What follows are 20 T cell receptor beta chains derived from one specimen sequenced in a study of CD8 T cells in ankylosing spondylitis. TCRdb processed the 5' RACE reads anew with MiXCR; each CDR3 protein has one entry. In the table there are about 260,000 distinct CDR3 sequences, 20% to 30% of which are singletons. Sequenced sample: blood, either unsorted or a sorted T cell fraction (not recorded which). The source of these receptors is a male donor with ankylosing spondylitis or in good health (not recorded which).

The chain joins TRBV12-5 to TRBJ1-5; D is uncertain. CDR1 and CDR2 from the germline V gene are LGHNT and FRNRAP. Deletions cut 5 bases from V and 3 bases from J, with 2 bases between. CDR3 size: 11 residues. The CDR3 sequence is CASGVNQPQHF. The CDR3 nucleotides are TGTGCTAGTGGTGTCAATCAGCCCCAGCATTTT.

This clonotype has just a few counts. J is TRBJ2-5 and V is TRBV20-1, with D maybe TRBD1 (5 bases). V lost 0 bases and J lost 9, with 11 bases in between. CDR1 is DFQATT and CDR2 is SNEGSKA in the germline V gene (reference sequence). The CDR3 is made up of 12 amino acids. The CDR3 loop reads CSAREGLSPQYF. CDR3 in DNA: TGCAGTGCTAGAGAGGGGCTGTCCCCCCAGTACTTC.

This clonotype has a single count. Mismatch with germline at one junction end may stem from a read error. This chain links TRBV2 with TRBJ2-1; D remains unclear. Germline CDR1 is SNHLY and CDR2 is FYNNEI. The CDR3 is 12 residues long. The CDR3: CASSVRLDPSIF. The CDR3, as DNA: TGTGCCAGCAGCGTCAGACTGGATCCCAGTATCTTC. Looking up the rest from reference TRBV2 and TRBJ2-1 gives the full variable domain: EPEVTQTPSHQVTQMGQEVILRCVPISNHLYFYWYRQILGQKVEFLVSFYNNEISEKSEIFDDQFSVERPDGSNFTLKIRSTKLEDSAMYFCASSVRLDPSIFGPGTRLTVL.

This sequence joins TRBV20-1 and TRBJ1-1; D not certain. V was clipped by 6 bases and J by 0 bases, with 11 bases between them. Germline values: CDR1 DFQATT, CDR2 SNEGSKA (reference sequence). This CDR3 has 13 residues. The DNA of the CDR3 is TGCAGTGCCCGGAATAGGATGAACACTGAAGCTTTCTTT. Amino acid sequence: CSARNRMNTEAFF.

The chain uses TRBV20-1 and TRBJ2-5; a possible D gene is TRBD2 (5 bases). The CDR3 extends over 12 amino acids. Looked up from germline, CDR1 is DFQATT and CDR2 is SNEGSKA (reference sequence). The CDR3 sequence is CTATQAGETQYF. CDR3 nucleotides: TGCACCGCTACCCAGGCGGGAGAGACCCAGTACTTC.

Only a few counts were recorded for this clonotype. The rearrangement links TRBV20-1 to TRBJ1-6, with TRBD1 identical over 9 bases. Unmatched junction bases numbered 3, after V lost 6 bases and J lost 0 bases. Germline V gene sequence: CDR1 DFQATT, CDR2 SNEGSKA (reference sequence). The CDR3 extends over 15 amino acids. CDR3 region: CSAGQGSSYNSPLHF. CDR3 in DNA: TGCAGTGCAGGACAGGGGAGCTCCTATAATTCACCCCTCCACTTT.

The V gene is TRBV20-1, the J gene TRBJ2-1; 10 bases are shared with TRBD2. Germline CDR1 DFQATT, CDR2 SNEGSKA (reference sequence). The V gene end was trimmed by 6 bases and the J gene end by 8 bases; junction bases not matched to a gene: 7. The length of the CDR3 is 13 residues. CDR3 amino acids: CSAGTSAPYEQFF. The CDR3, as DNA: TGCAGTGCCGGGACTAGCGCACCCTATGAGCAGTTCTTC.

The chain has TRBV20-1 and TRBJ2-3; D could derive from TRBD1 or TRBD2 (5 bases each). The CDR3 length is 14 residues. Germline CDR1 DFQATT, CDR2 SNEGSKA (reference sequence). Trimming removed 3 bases at V and 2 bases at J, with 12 bases between. The chain's CDR3 is CSASGANPTDTQYF. The CDR3 DNA follows: TGCAGTGCTAGCGGGGCTAATCCCACAGATACGCAGTATTTT.

The rearrangement uses TRBV20-1 and TRBJ1-2; unclear D gene. Deletions cut 3 bases from V and 9 bases from J, with 11 bases between. Germline V gene lookup returns CDR1 DFQATT and CDR2 SNEGSKA (reference sequence). This CDR3 spans 11 amino acids. The CDR3 DNA reads TGCAGTGCTAGTCTTCGACACCGCTACACCTTC. Its translation: CSASLRHRYTF.

This clonotype was counted between two and nine times. V gene TRBV20-1 combines with J gene TRBJ1-2; D not resolved. The germline V and J ends were trimmed by 2 bases and 8 bases, with 9 bases remaining between them. The CDR3 runs 11 residues. Germline V gives CDR1 DFQATT, CDR2 SNEGSKA (reference sequence). Written as DNA, the CDR3 is TGCAGTGCTAGACATTCCGGGGGCTACACCTTC. Protein product: CSARHSGGYTF.

V usage is TRBV12-3 or TRBV12-4 and J usage is TRBJ2-1; the match to TRBD2 covers 10 bases. V shed 6 bases and J 1 base; nucleotides not matched to a gene: 9. The CDR3 has 17 residues. Here the CDR3 reads CASRPLAGVGSYNEQFF. CDR3 sequence (DNA): TGTGCCAGCAGGCCCCTAGCGGGGGTAGGGTCCTACAATGAGCAGTTCTTC.

There are many counts of this clonotype. V and J are TRBV20-1 and TRBJ1-1; D is undetermined. V shed 7 bases and J shed 4 bases, with 16 bases lying between them. The CDR3 has 13 residues. CDR1 DFQATT and CDR2 SNEGSKA come from the germline V gene (reference sequence). This CDR3 is CSGEKDQSTEAFF. The CDR3 DNA reads TGCAGTGGAGAGAAGGACCAGAGCACTGAAGCTTTCTTT.

There are many counts of this clonotype. This chain links TRBV29-1 with TRBJ2-7, with D possibly TRBD2 on 6 matching bases. This CDR3 region has 13 residues. CDR1 is SQVTM and CDR2 is ANQGSEA in the germline V gene. V dropped 7 bases and J dropped 6 bases, with 19 bases sitting between them. The chain's CDR3 is CSAPGDPGGEQYF. CDR3 nucleotide sequence: TGCAGCGCTCCGGGAGACCCCGGGGGCGAGCAGTACTTC.

The genes are TRBV6-5 and TRBJ2-1, with D unclear. CDR3 length equals 17 residues. V was trimmed by 4 bases and J by 5 bases, leaving 21 bases between them. CDR1 is MNHEY and CDR2 is SVGAGI in the germline V gene. This chain's CDR3 is CASSFHFYGLPNNEQFF. The DNA of the CDR3 is TGTGCCAGCAGTTTCCACTTTTATGGGCTACCGAACAATGAGCAGTTCTTC.

This clonotype was counted ten times or more. The CDR3 nucleotides read TGTGCCACCAGCAGAGGCCCCATGGGTAGTAACAATGAGCAGTTCTTC. Its translation is CATSRGPMGSNNEQFF. V is TRBV15 and J is TRBJ2-1; no clear D. V was trimmed by 1 base and J by 5 bases, leaving 15 bases between them. Germline lookup yields CDR1 LNHNV and CDR2 YYDKDF (reference sequence). The CDR3 loop spans 16 amino acids.

This clonotype was counted many times. The chain links TRBV5-6 to TRBJ2-3, with 9 bases aligning to TRBD2. The CDR3 length is 16 residues. Germline V gene sequence: CDR1 SGHDT, CDR2 YYEEEE. Germline trimming cut 0 bases from V and 5 bases from J; bases unmatched to any gene: 7. The DNA for the CDR3 is TGTGCCAGCAGCTTGGTGGGCGGGGGGGCTATAGATACGCAGTATTTT. Translated: CASSLVGGGAIDTQYF.

The chain joins TRBV28 to TRBJ2-1; D is unclear. Looked up from germline, CDR1 is MDHEN and CDR2 is SYDVKM. Trimming took 5 bases from V and 6 from J, leaving 11 bases between them. The CDR3 contains 13 residues. The CDR3 DNA follows: TGTGCCAGCAGTACCGGGTTCTCCAATGAGCAGTTCTTC. As protein: CASSTGFSNEQFF.

V usage is TRBV5-1 and J usage is TRBJ2-1; 11 bases map to TRBD1. The CDR3 is 16 amino acids. V gave up 2 bases and J gave up 7 bases; unmatched junction bases: 8. CDR1 and CDR2 (germline): SGHRS, YFSETQ. The chain's CDR3 is CASSFPGQGARNEQFF. The CDR3 DNA sequence: TGCGCCAGCAGCTTCCCCGGACAGGGGGCACGAAATGAGCAGTTCTTC.

As to this clonotype: This may be a read error: a much more frequent sequence differs by one nucleotide. The chain has TRBV5-1 and TRBJ2-1, with 10 bases matching TRBD2. After removal of 4 bases from V and 4 bases from J, the junction contained 14 bases not matched to a gene. The CDR3 loop spans 18 amino acids. Per the germline V gene, CDR1 is SGHRS and CDR2 is YFSETQ. CDR3 residues: CASSARTSGRRSYNEQFF. The CDR3 nucleotides are TGCGCCAGCAGCGCGAGGACTAGCGGACGAAGGAGTTACAATGAGCAGTTCTTC. The whole variable domain, remainder taken from reference TRBV5-1 and TRBJ2-1, is KAGVTQTPRYLIKTRGQQVTLSCSPISGHRSVSWYQQTPGQGLQFLFEYFSETQRNKGNFPGRFSGRQFSNSRSEMNVSTLELGDSALYLCASSARTSGRRSYNEQFFGPGTRLTVL.

This sequence joins TRBV6-5 and TRBJ2-3; TRBD1 or TRBD2 may be the D gene (5 bases each). In germline, CDR1 is MNHEY, CDR2 SVGAGI. Trimming took off 3 bases at V and 7 bases at J, with 14 bases between the two ends. This CDR3 has 14 amino acids. CDR3 bases: TGTGCCAGCAGTTATAGGGACCGGCTTAATACGCAGTATTTT. It encodes CASSYRDRLNTQYF.